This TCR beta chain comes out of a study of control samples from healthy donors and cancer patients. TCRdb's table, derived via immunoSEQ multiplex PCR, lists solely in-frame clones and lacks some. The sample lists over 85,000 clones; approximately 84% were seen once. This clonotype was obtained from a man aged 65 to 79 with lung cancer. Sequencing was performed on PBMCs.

The CDR3 is CASSYGRDRDEQFF. In DNA, the CDR3 is TGTGCCAGCAGTTACGGGAGGGATCGGGATGAGCAGTTCTTC. The chain has TRBV6-2 or TRBV6-3 and TRBJ2-1; TRBD2 matches at 7 bases. The V and J ends lost 2 bases and 8 bases, in that order; junction bases with no gene match: 6. The CDR3 runs 14 residues. Germline V gives CDR1 MNHEY, CDR2 SVGEGT.